Sequencing of this T cell receptor beta chain was carried out in a study of cytomegalovirus exposure and HLA in healthy donors. Amplification used 60 Vbeta primers and 13 Jbeta primers. Source study methods: Later analysis identified tens of millions of unique TCR beta chains, about 11 million shared. Sequenced by immunoSEQ multiplex PCR; TCRdb stores in-frame clones only, minus some. V, J and clone size are those of that table, while D and trimming were read from the DNA. The sample includes around 70,000 clones, approximately 60% seen only once; the top ten take about 3%. Germline V gene sequence: CDR1 KGHSH, CDR2 LQKENI. The CDR3 is made up of 15 amino acids. Trimming shortened V by 2 bases and J by 0 bases, and 9 bases separated the two germline ends.

The TCR sequence derives from a man aged 30 to 39 in good health and CMV-seronegative. V is TRBV18 and J is TRBJ2-3; tentative D call: TRBD1 (5 bases). The sample consisted of PBMCs. CDR3 sequence: CASSPGSGSTDTQYF. The CDR3 DNA sequence: TGTGCCAGCTCACCAGGGTCAGGGAGCACAGATACGCAGTATTTT.